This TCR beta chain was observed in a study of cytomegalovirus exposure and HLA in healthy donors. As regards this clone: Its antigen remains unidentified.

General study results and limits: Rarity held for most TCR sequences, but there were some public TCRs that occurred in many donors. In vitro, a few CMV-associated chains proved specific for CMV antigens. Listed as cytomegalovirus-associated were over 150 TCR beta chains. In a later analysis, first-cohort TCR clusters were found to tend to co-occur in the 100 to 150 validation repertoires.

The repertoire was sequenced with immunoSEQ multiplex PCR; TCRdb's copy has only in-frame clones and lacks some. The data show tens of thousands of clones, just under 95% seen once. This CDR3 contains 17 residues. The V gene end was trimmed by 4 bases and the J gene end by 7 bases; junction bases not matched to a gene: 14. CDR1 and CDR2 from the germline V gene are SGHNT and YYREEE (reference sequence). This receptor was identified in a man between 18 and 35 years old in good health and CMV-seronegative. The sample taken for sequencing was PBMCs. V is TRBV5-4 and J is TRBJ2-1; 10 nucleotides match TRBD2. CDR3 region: CASSRPRTSGPANEQFF. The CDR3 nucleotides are TGTGCCAGCAGCAGACCCCGGACTAGCGGCCCTGCTAATGAGCAGTTCTTC. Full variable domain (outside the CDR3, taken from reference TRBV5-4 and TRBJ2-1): ETGVTQSPTHLIKTRGQQVTLRCSSQSGHNTVSWYQQALGQGPQFIFQYYREEENGRGNFPPRFSGLQFPNYSSELNVNALELDDSALYLCASSRPRTSGPANEQFFGPGTRLTVL.